This T cell receptor (beta chain) was captured in a study of glioma-infiltrating T cells. Overall study results and limits: Only very few CDR3 sequences appeared in both tissue and blood. Tissue-blood divergence was below expectation in non-neoplastic patients, above in gliomas.

This clonotype was counted ten times or more. Its specificity is not known. TCR alpha and beta CDR3 regions were amplified from RNA using iRepertoire nested multiplex PCR. Tissue mRNA or PBMC total RNA, roughly 95-400 ng, went into one-step reverse transcription and amplification. TCRdb re-called the multiplex PCR reads with MiXCR, one entry per CDR3 protein. This table holds 160,000 or so distinct CDR3 sequences, more than 35% found once. CDR3 size: 14 residues. Looked up from germline, CDR1 is SEHNR and CDR2 is FQNEAQ (reference sequence). V was clipped by 1 base and J by 1 base, with 8 bases between them.

The V call is TRBV7-9, the J call TRBJ2-7; D might be TRBD2 (6 bases). This receptor was obtained from a human donor with low-grade glioma or glioblastoma, undergoing nonglioma brain surgery, or in good health (not recorded which). Material: glioma tissue, nonneoplastic brain tissue, or PBMCs (not recorded which). CDR3 amino acids: CASSLGGKSYEQYF. The CDR3 bases are TGTGCCAGCAGCTTAGGCGGGAAATCCTACGAGCAGTACTTC.